Shown below are 17 T cell receptor beta chains from a single sample sequenced in a study of beta chain features in type 1 diabetes. The antigens of these receptors remain unknown. The sequenced template was cDNA made from the entire isolated RNA. The repertoire was sequenced with immunoSEQ multiplex PCR; TCRdb's copy has only in-frame clones and lacks some. Here the sample spans approximately 57,000 clones, about 47% being singletons. Study results and caveats: The study found moderately but significantly shorter TCRB CDR3s in all four CD4+ subsets of Type 1 diabetes patients.

Sequencing was carried out using Tregs from blood. The source of these receptors is a woman in her 40s with type 1 diabetes.

CDR3 nucleotide sequence: TGTGCCAGTAGTGGGCGGGACCGACTATCCTACGAGCAGTACTTC. It codes for CASSGRDRLSYEQYF. The J gene is TRBJ2-7, the V gene TRBV19; D possibly corresponds to TRBD2 (6 bases). This CDR3 is built from 15 residues. CDR1 LNHDA and CDR2 SQIVND come from the germline V gene (reference sequence). Trimming removed 5 bases from V and 1 base from J, with 15 bases in between.

This chain joins TRBV6-1 and TRBJ2-1, with D possibly TRBD1 on 6 matching bases. The CDR3 covers 16 residues. V lost 1 base, J lost 3 bases, and 13 bases lay in between. Germline-derived CDR1 and CDR2 are MNHNS and SASEGT. The CDR3 loop is CASSEEGVPNYNEQFF. CDR3 in DNA: TGTGCCAGCAGTGAAGAGGGGGTCCCTAACTACAATGAGCAGTTCTTC.

There are a few counts of this clone. The chain recombines TRBV2 with TRBJ2-3; TRBD2 agrees at 9 bases. Germline values: CDR1 SNHLY, CDR2 FYNNEI. V was pared by 9 bases and J by 1 base, with 5 bases of the junction left unmatched. This CDR3 comprises 14 residues. The CDR3 reads CASCRLAGTDTQYF. The CDR3 coding sequence is TGTGCCAGTTGTCGACTAGCGGGCACAGATACGCAGTATTTT.

CDR3 nucleotides: TGTGCCAGCTCACCTACGGGGTGGGGTCAAGAGACCCAGTACTTC. Residues: CASSPTGWGQETQYF. This chain links TRBV18 with TRBJ2-5, with D possibly being TRBD2 (5 bases). The CDR3 loop spans 15 amino acids. V lost 3 bases and J lost 2, with 13 bases in between. CDR1 and CDR2 from the germline V gene are KGHSH and LQKENI.

This clone has a handful of counts. V usage is TRBV18 and J usage is TRBJ1-1; 7 bases agree with TRBD1. The ends lost 3 bases at V and 0 bases at J; junction bases unmatched: 4. CDR1 and CDR2 (germline): KGHSH, LQKENI. The CDR3 sequence is 15 residues long. CDR3 loop: CASSPAGTVNTEAFF. Written as DNA, the CDR3 is TGTGCCAGCTCACCCGCCGGGACAGTGAACACTGAAGCTTTCTTT.

This clone was observed a handful of times. The chain combines TRBV7-2 with TRBJ2-1, with D possibly TRBD2 on 6 matching bases. CDR1 and CDR2 (germline): SGHTA, FQGNSA. The CDR3 has 16 amino acids. Deletions cut 3 bases from V and 7 bases from J, with 19 bases between. The CDR3 loop reads CASSFREFASRNEQFF. The CDR3 DNA follows: TGTGCCAGCAGCTTCCGGGAGTTCGCCTCTCGGAATGAGCAGTTCTTC.

The V call is TRBV20-1, the J call TRBJ2-1; unclear D gene. Between the trimmed V and J ends, which lost 5 bases and 7 bases, there was a span of 6 bases. Germline values: CDR1 DFQATT, CDR2 SNEGSKA (reference sequence). The CDR3 runs 10 residues. DNA of the CDR3: TGCAGTGCTGCCGGTAATGAGCAGTTCTTC. Protein sequence: CSAAGNEQFF.

The chain has TRBV7-3 and TRBJ2-1; D call uncertain. The CDR3 runs 12 residues. Germline V gene lookup returns CDR1 SGHTA and CDR2 FQGTGA. V was pared by 2 bases and J by 10 bases, with 9 bases between. This chain's CDR3 is CASSLVRREQFF. CDR3 in DNA: TGTGCCAGCAGCTTAGTACGGCGGGAGCAGTTCTTC. Looking up the rest from reference TRBV7-3 and TRBJ2-1 gives the full variable domain: GAGVSQTPSNKVTEKGKYVELRCDPISGHTALYWYRQSLGQGPEFLIYFQGTGAADDSGLPNDRFFAVRPEGSVSTLKIQRTERGDSAVYLCASSLVRREQFFGPGTRLTVL.

The CDR3 DNA is TGTGCCAGCAGCACTGGACTCCGCTCCTACGAGCAGTACTTC. Its translation is CASSTGLRSYEQYF. The chain carries TRBV5-4 and TRBJ2-7; D perhaps matches TRBD2 (5 bases). From germline, CDR1 is SGHNT and CDR2 YYREEE (reference sequence). Trimming cost V 4 bases and J 0 bases, with 11 bases left between them. This CDR3 is built from 14 residues.

The rearrangement links TRBV7-9 to TRBJ1-2, with D possibly matching TRBD1 (6 bases). Trimming removed 1 base from V and 6 bases from J, with 18 bases in between. The germline gives CDR1 SEHNR, CDR2 FQNEAQ (reference sequence). The CDR3 consists of 16 residues. The CDR3 protein is CASSLGGGLQGNGYTF. DNA of the CDR3: TGTGCCAGCAGCTTAGGCGGAGGATTACAGGGCAATGGCTACACCTTC.

V and J are TRBV7-2 and TRBJ1-1; TRBD1 matches at 8 bases. Germline V lookup: CDR1 SGHTA, CDR2 FQGNSA. This CDR3 has 15 amino acids. V gave up 5 bases and J gave up 5 bases; unmatched junction bases: 10. The CDR3 spells CASSPVGQGLTEAFF. The CDR3, as DNA: TGTGCCAGCAGCCCCGTAGGACAGGGCTTGACTGAAGCTTTCTTT.

CDR3 bases: TGCAGCGTTGTTGTGAGACTACCGAACACTGAAGCTTTCTTT. Protein: CSVVVRLPNTEAFF. The rearrangement uses TRBV29-1 and TRBJ1-1; D gene ambiguous. Deletions cut 4 bases from V and 1 base from J, with 13 bases between. The CDR3 covers 14 residues. Germline V CDR1 and CDR2: SQVTM, ANQGSEA.

V usage is TRBV29-1 and J usage is TRBJ1-2; D might be TRBD1 (6 bases). The CDR3 length is 11 residues. The germline V gene encodes CDR1 SQVTM and CDR2 ANQGSEA. Deletions cut 3 bases from V and 5 bases from J, with 7 bases between. CDR3 region: CSVDRGYGYTF. The CDR3 DNA follows: TGCAGCGTTGACAGGGGATATGGCTACACCTTC.

This rearrangement joins TRBV4-3 to TRBJ1-2; D is unclear. V shed 1 base and J shed 4 bases, with 16 bases lying between them. This CDR3 has 16 amino acids. Germline V lookup: CDR1 LGHNA, CDR2 YSLEER. CDR3 sequence: CASSQGYLQVSYGYTF. The CDR3 nucleotides read TGCGCCAGCAGCCAAGGGTATTTGCAGGTTTCCTATGGCTACACCTTC.

This chain links TRBV5-1 with TRBJ1-4; D ambiguous. Germline loops: CDR1 SGHRS, CDR2 YFSETQ. The germline V and J ends were trimmed by 0 bases and 3 bases, with 9 bases remaining between them. The CDR3 runs to 15 residues. The CDR3 DNA follows: TGCGCCAGCAGCTTGGGAGGGCAAGCTAATGAAAAACTGTTTTTT. It encodes CASSLGGQANEKLFF.

Only a few counts were recorded for this clone. The J gene is TRBJ2-3, the V gene TRBV7-9, with 12 positions matching TRBD2. In germline, CDR1 is SEHNR, CDR2 FQNEAQ (reference sequence). V trimming: 5 bases; J trimming: 1 base; junction bases outside the gene matches: 4. The CDR3 has 16 amino acids. CDR3 sequence (DNA): TGTGCCAGCAGCCCTCGGACTAGCGGGGGCACAGATACGCAGTATTTT. Translation gives CASSPRTSGGTDTQYF.

The V gene is TRBV9, the J gene TRBJ2-2, with D perhaps matching TRBD1 (5 bases). The CDR3 contains 15 residues. CDR1 and CDR2 from the germline V gene are SGDLS and YYNGEE. V was shortened by 4 bases and J by 3 bases, with 13 bases between the two germline ends. In nucleotides, the CDR3 is TGTGCCAGCAGCCCGTCAGACAGATACACCGGGGAGCTGTTTTTT. Protein product: CASSPSDRYTGELFF.